Listed below are T cell receptor beta chains from one sample, sequenced in a study of shared clonotypes between healthy human individuals. Assay used: immunoSEQ multiplex PCR; TCRdb lists only in-frame clones, some missing. The table includes about 1 million clones, around 76% detected once. Sample: memory CD4+ T cells sorted from blood. Every receptor here comes from a man between 18 and 35 years old in good health. CDR3s include the opening cysteine and the closing phenylalanine or tryptophan. D genes are given only for firm matches. Where a row states a size, it is once, few, many or the class of an expanded clone; other rows omit it.

j_call: TRBJ1-3
clone_size: NA
v_call: TRBV4-2
d_call: TRBD1
cdr3_aa: CASSQDLRTGARISGNTIYF
cdr3_nt: TGTGCCAGCAGCCAAGATCTCCGGACAGGGGCTAGGATCTCTGGAAACACCATATATTTT

j_call: TRBJ2-5
clone_size: NA
v_call: TRBV4-1
d_call: TRBD1
cdr3_aa: CASSRPGTGAETQYF
cdr3_nt: TGCGCCAGCAGCCGACCAGGAACAGGGGCCGAGACCCAGTACTTC

j_call: TRBJ1-5
clone_size: NA
v_call: TRBV5-8
d_call: NA
cdr3_aa: CASSLFRTLNQPQHF
cdr3_nt: TGTGCCAGCAGCTTGTTTCGGACACTCAATCAGCCCCAGCATTTT

j_call: TRBJ2-3
clone_size: NA
v_call: TRBV19
d_call: TRBD2
cdr3_aa: CASSILFPSGGARGTDTQYF
cdr3_nt: TGTGCCAGTAGTATTTTATTTCCTAGCGGGGGGGCCAGAGGCACAGATACGCAGTATTTT

j_call: TRBJ2-1
clone_size: NA
v_call: TRBV4-3
d_call: TRBD2
cdr3_aa: CASSQDLYSGGNNEQFF
cdr3_nt: TGCGCCAGCAGCCAAGATCTGTATAGCGGGGGGAACAATGAGCAGTTCTTC

j_call: TRBJ1-6
clone_size: once
v_call: TRBV27
d_call: TRBD1
cdr3_aa: CASSPRQGRPYNSPLHF
cdr3_nt: TGTGCCAGCAGTCCCAGACAGGGAAGGCCCTATAATTCACCCCTCCACTTT

j_call: TRBJ2-3
clone_size: NA
v_call: TRBV7-2
d_call: TRBD2
cdr3_aa: CASSFRPAGVTDTQYF
cdr3_nt: TGTGCCAGCAGCTTCCGGCCAGCGGGAGTCACAGATACGCAGTATTTT

j_call: TRBJ1-2
clone_size: NA
v_call: TRBV30
d_call: NA
cdr3_aa: CALLFGDLRSGYTF
cdr3_nt: TGTGCCTTATTATTTGGAGACCTCCGTAGTGGCTACACCTTC

j_call: TRBJ2-7
clone_size: NA
v_call: TRBV7-9
d_call: NA
cdr3_aa: CASSLPGLTYEQYF
cdr3_nt: TGTGCCAGCAGCCTTCCGGGACTTACCTACGAGCAGTACTTC

j_call: TRBJ1-6
clone_size: once
v_call: TRBV5-1
d_call: NA
cdr3_aa: CASSPDGGANNSPLHF
cdr3_nt: TGCGCCAGCAGCCCGGACGGGGGAGCTAATAATTCACCCCTCCACTTT

j_call: TRBJ2-6
clone_size: NA
v_call: TRBV13
d_call: NA
cdr3_aa: CASSFYARGGANVLTF
cdr3_nt: TGTGCCAGCAGCTTTTATGCGAGAGGTGGGGCCAACGTCCTGACTTTC

j_call: TRBJ2-3
clone_size: NA
v_call: TRBV7-3
d_call: NA
cdr3_aa: CASSLTGGTDTQYF
cdr3_nt: TGTGCCAGCAGCTTAACGGGGGGCACAGATACGCAGTATTTT

j_call: TRBJ1-2
clone_size: NA
v_call: TRBV6-1
d_call: NA
cdr3_aa: CASSTGQRSYGYTF
cdr3_nt: TGTGCCAGCAGCACGGGACAAAGGAGCTATGGCTACACCTTC

j_call: TRBJ1-1
clone_size: NA
v_call: TRBV6-5
d_call: NA
cdr3_aa: CASSLEGRGNTEAFF
cdr3_nt: TGTGCCAGCAGTTTAGAGGGGCGAGGGAACACTGAAGCTTTCTTT

j_call: TRBJ1-1
clone_size: many
v_call: TRBV2
d_call: NA
cdr3_aa: CASSSQGSRTEAFF
cdr3_nt: TGTGCCAGCAGTTCACAGGGAAGTCGGACTGAAGCTTTCTTT

j_call: TRBJ2-1
clone_size: NA
v_call: TRBV5-8
d_call: TRBD1
cdr3_aa: CASRKQGEKFF
cdr3_nt: TGTGCCAGCAGGAAACAGGGGGAAAAGTTCTTC

j_call: TRBJ1-2
clone_size: NA
v_call: TRBV6-1
d_call: NA
cdr3_aa: CASSGTGAGNYGYTF
cdr3_nt: TGTGCCAGCAGTGGCACTGGTGCAGGGAACTATGGCTACACCTTC

j_call: TRBJ2-3
clone_size: NA
v_call: TRBV5-4
d_call: TRBD2
cdr3_aa: CASSRGGSADGTQYF
cdr3_nt: TGTGCCAGCTCCCGGGGCGGGAGCGCCGATGGGACGCAGTATTTT

j_call: TRBJ2-2
clone_size: once
v_call: TRBV9
d_call: NA
cdr3_aa: CASSPPGTGELFF
cdr3_nt: TGTGCCAGCAGCCCCCCGGGCACCGGGGAGCTGTTTTTT

j_call: TRBJ1-1
clone_size: NA
v_call: TRBV5-1
d_call: TRBD1
cdr3_aa: CASSLLTGGKKNTEAFF
cdr3_nt: TGCGCCAGCAGCTTACTAACAGGGGGAAAAAAGAACACTGAAGCTTTCTTT

j_call: TRBJ1-1
clone_size: few
v_call: TRBV10-3
d_call: TRBD1
cdr3_aa: CAISGTGTEAFF
cdr3_nt: TGTGCCATCAGTGGGACAGGGACTGAAGCTTTCTTT

j_call: TRBJ2-3
clone_size: NA
v_call: TRBV6-5
d_call: NA
cdr3_aa: CASRPEGLADTQYF
cdr3_nt: TGTGCCAGCAGGCCGGAGGGCCTCGCAGATACGCAGTATTTT

j_call: TRBJ2-3
clone_size: NA
v_call: TRBV10-3
d_call: NA
cdr3_aa: CAISDGNRASTDTQYF
cdr3_nt: TGTGCCATCAGTGATGGGAATCGCGCTAGCACAGATACGCAGTATTTT

j_call: TRBJ1-2
clone_size: many
v_call: TRBV7-2
d_call: TRBD1
cdr3_aa: CASSLGGYRGRPWSNGYTF
cdr3_nt: TGTGCCAGCAGCTTAGGTGGATACAGGGGGCGCCCATGGTCGAATGGCTACACCTTC

j_call: TRBJ2-1
clone_size: NA
v_call: TRBV19
d_call: NA
cdr3_aa: CATDPGSNEQFF
cdr3_nt: TGTGCCACCGACCCGGGTTCCAATGAGCAGTTCTTC

j_call: TRBJ1-1
clone_size: NA
v_call: TRBV2
d_call: NA
cdr3_aa: CASSERLGAEAFF
cdr3_nt: TGTGCCAGCAGTGAGAGATTAGGAGCTGAAGCTTTCTTT

j_call: TRBJ1-6
clone_size: NA
v_call: TRBV21-1
d_call: NA
cdr3_aa: CASITGLFHYNSPLHF
cdr3_nt: TGTGCCAGCATCACAGGGCTCTTCCATTATAATTCACCCCTCCACTTT

j_call: TRBJ2-5
clone_size: NA
v_call: TRBV29-1
d_call: TRBD2
cdr3_aa: CSVEDSGRARETQYF
cdr3_nt: TGCAGCGTTGAAGATAGCGGGAGGGCCCGAGAGACCCAGTACTTC

j_call: TRBJ1-1
clone_size: NA
v_call: TRBV5-4
d_call: NA
cdr3_aa: CASSLGGRVVTEAFF
cdr3_nt: TGTGCCAGCAGCTTGGGGGGCCGAGTGGTCACTGAAGCTTTCTTT

j_call: TRBJ2-7
clone_size: NA
v_call: TRBV30
d_call: NA
cdr3_aa: CAWRFVGSSYEQYF
cdr3_nt: TGTGCCTGGAGATTTGTCGGGAGCTCCTACGAGCAGTACTTC

j_call: TRBJ2-7
clone_size: NA
v_call: TRBV5-1
d_call: NA
cdr3_aa: CASSLGIGGTDEQYF
cdr3_nt: TGCGCCAGCAGCTTGGGGATAGGGGGTACGGACGAGCAGTACTTC

j_call: TRBJ2-3
clone_size: NA
v_call: TRBV29-1
d_call: TRBD2
cdr3_aa: CSVPLTSASTDTQYF
cdr3_nt: TGCAGCGTCCCCCTGACTAGCGCCAGCACAGATACGCAGTATTTT

j_call: TRBJ2-1
clone_size: few
v_call: TRBV7-8
d_call: NA
cdr3_aa: CASSLAWLAVDNEQFF
cdr3_nt: TGTGCCAGCAGCTTAGCGTGGCTGGCCGTGGACAATGAGCAGTTCTTC

j_call: TRBJ2-3
clone_size: NA
v_call: TRBV10-1
d_call: TRBD1
cdr3_aa: CATGSGTGSQYF
cdr3_nt: TGCGCCACCGGTTCCGGGACAGGGTCGCAGTATTTT

j_call: TRBJ1-4
clone_size: NA
v_call: TRBV5-5
d_call: TRBD1
cdr3_aa: CASSSGGTATNEKLFF
cdr3_nt: TGTGCCAGCAGCTCCGGCGGGACAGCAACTAATGAAAAACTGTTTTTT

j_call: TRBJ2-3
clone_size: NA
v_call: TRBV28
d_call: TRBD2
cdr3_aa: CASSLLQSGGASTDTQYF
cdr3_nt: TGTGCCAGCAGTTTACTCCAATCGGGGGGGGCGAGCACAGATACGCAGTATTTT

j_call: TRBJ2-7
clone_size: NA
v_call: TRBV6-6
d_call: NA
cdr3_aa: CASTWEERQYF
cdr3_nt: TGTGCCAGCACATGGGAAGAGAGACAGTACTTC

j_call: TRBJ2-2
clone_size: NA
v_call: TRBV18
d_call: TRBD2
cdr3_aa: CASSPLRVSSGKVNGGELFF
cdr3_nt: TGTGCCAGCTCACCACTCCGGGTGTCCAGCGGGAAGGTGAACGGCGGGGAGCTGTTTTTT

j_call: TRBJ2-2
clone_size: NA
v_call: TRBV19
d_call: NA
cdr3_aa: CASSMQGRLSGELFF
cdr3_nt: TGTGCCAGTAGTATGCAGGGGCGGCTATCCGGGGAGCTGTTTTTT

j_call: TRBJ2-3
clone_size: few
v_call: TRBV5-4
d_call: NA
cdr3_aa: CASSQDLGGTDTQYF
cdr3_nt: TGTGCCAGCAGCCAAGACCTAGGGGGCACAGATACGCAGTATTTT

j_call: TRBJ1-5
clone_size: NA
v_call: TRBV27
d_call: NA
cdr3_aa: CASGGVGGVKRHF
cdr3_nt: TGTGCCAGCGGTGGGGTTGGTGGGGTAAAACGGCATTTT

j_call: TRBJ2-3
clone_size: few
v_call: TRBV7-7
d_call: TRBD2
cdr3_aa: CASSSSGGSTDTQYF
cdr3_nt: TGTGCTAGCAGCAGCTCGGGGGGTAGCACAGATACGCAGTATTTT

j_call: TRBJ1-2
clone_size: NA
v_call: TRBV5-6
d_call: TRBD1
cdr3_aa: CASSHAGTDGYTF
cdr3_nt: TGTGCCAGCAGCCACGCCGGGACAGATGGCTACACCTTC